This TCR beta chain originates from a study of T cell responses to AZD1222 COVID-19 vaccine. General study results and limits: Vaccine-associated CD4 TCRs spanned spike, dominant at 160-218 and 743-854. Repertoire sampling was restricted to post-peak T cell response timepoints. Baseline testing showed seropositivity in only a handful of AZD1222 recipients.

The protocol was immunoSEQ multiplex PCR, while the TCRdb copy is restricted to in-frame clones and leaves out a portion. Of some 130,000 clones in the sample, 85% to 90% were seen once. The J segment lost 0 bases and the V segment lost 8 bases, leaving 12 bases of the junction unmatched. The germline V gene encodes CDR1 MNHEY and CDR2 SMNVEV (reference sequence). This CDR3 contains 17 residues. This clone was observed a single time. The target antigen is unknown. The sequencing used peripheral blood, collected on day 0 of AZD1222 vaccination. J is TRBJ1-5 and V is TRBV27; 8 positions agree with TRBD1. The TCR comes from an adult in good health. The chain's CDR3 is CASAPDRGPYSNQPQHF. In DNA, the CDR3 is TGTGCCAGCGCCCCCGACAGGGGTCCATATAGCAATCAGCCCCAGCATTTT.